In its sample, the clone carrying this T cell receptor (beta chain) was seen once. This sample is part of a study of technical replicates of blood from a handful of donors. V gave up 0 bases and J gave up 4 bases, with 12 bases separating them. The length of the CDR3 is 15 residues. Germline V lookup: CDR1 SGHRS, CDR2 YFSETQ. Assay used: immunoSEQ multiplex PCR; TCRdb lists only in-frame clones, some missing. The table shows about 12,000 clones, with just under 95% occurring only once. The source material was PBMCs. This sequence originates from a human donor in good health. The chain is built from TRBV5-1 and TRBJ2-3; the D gene is possibly TRBD1 (5 bases). CDR3 residues: CASSLGAGWADTQYF. DNA for the CDR3: TGCGCCAGCAGCTTGGGGGCAGGGTGGGCAGATACGCAGTATTTT.